A selection of T cell receptor beta chains follows, all from one sample in a study of shared clonotypes between healthy human individuals. Using immunoSEQ multiplex PCR, the repertoire was profiled, and TCRdb retains in-frame clones only, with some absent. The sample lists some 2 million clones; just under 95% were seen once. Source material: naive CD8+ T cells sorted from blood. These receptors all stem from a man between 18 and 29 years old in good health. CDR3s include the opening cysteine and the closing phenylalanine or tryptophan. Each record gives: clone size, J gene, D gene, V gene, CDR3 protein, CDR3 DNA. The D gene is left open where the match is weak. The size field is filled for only some rows; it gives once, few, many or a size class.

-,TRBJ2-7,TRBD2,TRBV30,CAWSHSSGRGEQYF,TGTGCCTGGAGTCATTCTAGCGGGAGAGGCGAGCAGTACTTC
-,TRBJ1-2,-,TRBV2,CASSAPGLYGYTF,TGTGCCAGCAGTGCACCAGGACTCTATGGCTACACCTTC
once,TRBJ2-3,-,TRBV2,CASRPTSWKTDTQYF,TGTGCCAGCAGACCTACTAGCTGGAAGACAGATACGCAGTATTTT
once,TRBJ2-7,-,TRBV27,CASSLGSWSSYEQYF,TGTGCCAGCAGCCTCGGGAGTTGGAGCTCCTACGAGCAGTACTTC
-,TRBJ2-4,TRBD1,TRBV7-8,CASSSLTGGGNIQYF,TGTGCCAGCAGCTCCCTAACAGGGGGTGGAAACATTCAGTACTTC
-,TRBJ2-1,TRBD1,TRBV27,CASSRIRQGIPKYNEQFF,TGTGCCAGCAGTCGTATCCGACAGGGAATCCCAAAATACAATGAGCAGTTCTTC
-,TRBJ2-5,-,TRBV5-6,CASSFKETQYF,TGTGCCAGCAGCTTTAAAGAGACCCAGTACTTC
-,TRBJ2-7,TRBD1,TRBV6-1,CASSESNRGLLEQYF,TGTGCCAGCAGTGAAAGTAACAGGGGGCTCCTCGAGCAGTACTTC
-,TRBJ2-3,TRBD2,TRBV27,CASSLSVLAGIPTDTQYF,TGTGCCAGCAGTTTATCGGTACTAGCGGGAATACCGACAGATACGCAGTATTTT
-,TRBJ2-7,-,TRBV10-1,CASSGADESFSPSEQYF,TGCGCCAGCAGTGGTGCCGACGAGTCCTTCTCTCCTAGTGAGCAGTACTTC
-,TRBJ2-7,TRBD2,TRBV7-9,CASSPAGVTYEQYF,TGTGCCAGCAGCCCCGCGGGAGTAACCTACGAGCAGTACTTC
-,TRBJ2-7,-,TRBV11-2,CASSPAYEQYF,TGTGCCAGCAGCCCAGCTTACGAGCAGTACTTC
once,TRBJ1-6,-,TRBV4-1,CASSQDQDYSYNSPLHF,TGCGCCAGCAGCCAAGATCAGGACTACTCCTATAATTCACCCCTCCACTTT
once,TRBJ2-1,-,TRBV7-9,CASSLEGTVYNEQFF,TGTGCCAGCAGCTTAGAAGGGACGGTATACAATGAGCAGTTCTTC
-,TRBJ2-7,-,TRBV7-8,CASSHYRDTTYEQYF,TGTGCCAGCAGCCATTACCGGGACACCACCTACGAGCAGTACTTC
-,TRBJ1-6,-,TRBV27,CASSLGGPSYNSPLHF,TGTGCCAGCAGCCTCGGGGGGCCCTCCTATAATTCACCCCTCCACTTT
-,TRBJ2-7,TRBD1,TRBV27,CASSSDRAHEQYF,TGTGCCAGCAGTTCGGACAGGGCCCACGAGCAGTACTTC
-,TRBJ2-3,-,TRBV18,CASSGTVTTDTQYF,TGTGCCAGTTCCGGGACCGTGACCACGGATACGCAGTATTTT
-,TRBJ2-5,-,TRBV27,CASSLTGYSPETQYF,TGTGCCAGCAGTCTGACAGGTTACAGCCCGGAGACCCAGTACTTC
-,TRBJ2-5,-,TRBV6-1,CASSGWGYQETQYF,TGTGCCAGCAGTGGGTGGGGGTACCAAGAGACCCAGTACTTC
-,TRBJ2-5,-,TRBV7-9,CASGTTMRLGETQYF,TGTGCCAGCGGGACAACGATGCGGCTGGGAGAGACCCAGTACTTC
-,TRBJ2-7,-,TRBV4-1,CASSQAAGIGSNEQYF,TGCGCCAGCAGCCAAGCCGCGGGTATAGGATCTAACGAGCAGTACTTC
-,TRBJ1-5,-,TRBV18,CASSYGGSSNQPQHF,TGTGCCAGCTCCTATGGGGGTAGTAGCAATCAGCCCCAGCATTTT
-,TRBJ2-1,TRBD2,TRBV7-6,CASSLGTSSYNEQFF,TGTGCCAGCAGCTTAGGGACTAGCAGTTACAATGAGCAGTTCTTC
-,TRBJ2-7,-,TRBV6-5,CASSYGWASSYEQYF,TGTGCCAGCAGTTACGGGTGGGCGAGCTCCTACGAGCAGTACTTC
-,TRBJ1-6,-,TRBV27,CASTQFFGSGSTPLHF,TGTGCCAGCACCCAATTTTTTGGGTCGGGAAGTACTCCCCTCCACTTT
-,TRBJ1-2,-,TRBV6-5,CASSILREALGDYTF,TGTGCCAGCAGTATTCTCAGGGAGGCCCTGGGGGACTACACCTTC
-,TRBJ2-3,TRBD1,TRBV30,CAWSRDRDSTDTQYF,TGTGCCTGGAGCCGGGACAGGGATAGTACAGATACGCAGTATTTT
-,TRBJ2-2,-,TRBV7-9,CASSSTIDTYTGELFF,TGTGCCAGCAGTTCTACCATCGATACTTACACCGGGGAGCTGTTTTTT
-,TRBJ2-5,-,TRBV30,CAWSVRQSRYQETQYF,TGTGCCTGGAGTGTAAGGCAGTCCAGGTACCAAGAGACCCAGTACTTC
-,TRBJ1-1,-,TRBV13,CASTSKGRDTEAFF,TGTGCCAGCACCTCGAAAGGGCGGGACACTGAAGCTTTCTTT
-,TRBJ2-7,TRBD1,TRBV4-3,CASSHGTGSYEQYF,TGCGCCAGCAGCCACGGGACAGGTAGCTACGAGCAGTACTTC
-,TRBJ2-7,-,TRBV28,CASSWVGQKIYEQYF,TGTGCCAGCAGTTGGGTAGGACAGAAGATCTACGAGCAGTACTTC
-,TRBJ1-1,-,TRBV5-6,CASSHGSDTEAFF,TGTGCCAGCAGTCATGGTTCGGACACTGAAGCTTTCTTT
-,TRBJ2-1,-,TRBV28,CASSYDSDNEQFF,TGTGCCAGCAGTTACGACAGCGACAATGAGCAGTTCTTC
-,TRBJ2-1,-,TRBV10-2,CASSEGWGPEQFF,TGCGCCAGCAGTGAGGGGTGGGGTCCTGAGCAGTTCTTC
-,TRBJ2-4,TRBD1,TRBV19,CASSIIQGVKNIQYF,TGTGCCAGTAGTATAATTCAGGGGGTAAAAAACATTCAGTACTTC
-,TRBJ2-1,TRBD2,TRBV7-9,CASSYSGSGNEQFF,TGTGCCAGCAGTTATAGCGGGAGTGGCAATGAGCAGTTCTTC
-,TRBJ2-1,-,TRBV27,CASRPGLAVYNEQFF,TGTGCCAGCAGGCCAGGGTTAGCGGTGTACAATGAGCAGTTCTTC
-,TRBJ2-5,-,TRBV5-1,CASSWTQGGVETQYF,TGCGCCAGCAGCTGGACACAGGGAGGGGTAGAGACCCAGTACTTC
-,TRBJ1-1,-,TRBV10-3,CAIRDQGNTEAFF,TGTGCCATCAGGGATCAGGGGAACACTGAAGCTTTCTTT
once,TRBJ2-7,-,TRBV7-9,CASSLVGRDYEQYF,TGTGCCAGCAGCTTAGTGGGCAGAGACTACGAGCAGTACTTC
-,TRBJ1-2,-,TRBV6-5,CASSYSAESYGYTF,TGTGCCAGCAGTTACTCGGCGGAAAGCTATGGCTACACCTTC
-,TRBJ2-7,TRBD2,TRBV6-6,CASSQGLAGAGYEQYF,TGTGCCAGCAGTCAGGGACTAGCGGGAGCCGGCTACGAGCAGTACTTC
-,TRBJ2-7,TRBD2,TRBV2,CASSTSGTYEQYF,TGTGCCAGCAGTACTAGCGGAACCTACGAGCAGTACTTC
-,TRBJ1-1,-,TRBV29-1,CSVEEARSNTEAFF,TGCAGCGTTGAAGAAGCGCGGTCGAACACTGAAGCTTTCTTT
-,TRBJ2-2,-,TRBV4-3,CASSQLRRAGELFF,TGCGCCAGCAGCCAGCTGAGGCGGGCCGGGGAGCTGTTTTTT
-,TRBJ2-3,TRBD2,TRBV7-9,CATAGENTDTQYF,TGTGCCACAGCGGGAGAAAACACAGATACGCAGTATTTT
-,TRBJ2-1,-,TRBV6-5,CASSWGDSYNEQFF,TGTGCCAGCAGCTGGGGGGACTCCTACAATGAGCAGTTCTTC
-,TRBJ2-5,-,TRBV13,CASSLGRGGQETQYF,TGTGCCAGCAGCTTAGGTAGGGGGGGCCAAGAGACCCAGTACTTC
-,TRBJ2-1,TRBD2,TRBV10-2,CASSEYPVAGEGNNEQFF,TGCGCCAGCAGTGAATACCCCGTAGCGGGAGAGGGGAACAATGAGCAGTTCTTC
-,TRBJ2-7,TRBD1,TRBV28,CASSLTGASYEQYF,TGTGCCAGCAGCTTGACAGGGGCGTCCTACGAGCAGTACTTC